Presented here are 26 T cell receptor beta chains from one specimen sequenced in a study of T cell changes during pregnancy in multiple sclerosis. Profiling relied on immunoSEQ multiplex PCR, and the TCRdb table lists in-frame clones only, not all of them. The sample shows about 47,000 clones, roughly 90% of them seen only once. The source material was peripheral blood, sampled in the first trimester of pregnancy. The receptors derive from a female donor with multiple sclerosis, enrolled in a pregnancy study.

J is TRBJ2-1 and V is TRBV10-1; D might be TRBD2 (7 bases). This CDR3 is built from 16 residues. The germline V gene encodes CDR1 WNHNN and CDR2 SYGVQD (reference sequence). V dropped 3 bases and J dropped 7 bases, with 19 bases sitting between them. The chain's CDR3 is CASSESLGGGPNEQFF. The CDR3 coding sequence is TGCGCCAGCAGTGAAAGCTTGGGGGGGGGCCCGAATGAGCAGTTCTTC.

The J gene is TRBJ2-2, the V gene TRBV7-6; TRBD1 matches 10 bases. The V segment lost 5 bases and the J segment 4 bases; nucleotides outside the gene matches: 7. Looked up from germline, CDR1 is SGHVS and CDR2 is FNYEAQ. The CDR3 is 16 residues long. The CDR3 spells CASSPDRGLTTGELFF. The CDR3 region has the DNA TGTGCCAGCAGCCCTGACAGGGGGCTAACCACCGGGGAGCTGTTTTTT.

V usage is TRBV5-1 and J usage is TRBJ2-5, with TRBD2 matching 10 bases. The ends lost 0 bases at V and 2 bases at J; junction bases unmatched: 1. CDR3 length: 15 residues. Germline CDR1 and CDR2: SGHRS and YFSETQ. The CDR3 region has the DNA TGCGCCAGCAGCTTGGAGCGGGGGGGACAAGAGACCCAGTACTTC. Translation gives CASSLERGGQETQYF.

The chain couples TRBV19 to TRBJ1-2; D remains ambiguous. The CDR3 consists of 15 residues. Germline V gene sequence: CDR1 LNHDA, CDR2 SQIVND (reference sequence). Trimming cost V 4 bases and J 2 bases, with 14 bases left between them. The CDR3: CASSTKGGSNYGYTF. The CDR3, as DNA: TGTGCCAGTAGTACCAAAGGAGGCTCCAACTATGGCTACACCTTC.

The chain uses TRBV5-5 and TRBJ2-6; D may be TRBD1 (5 bases). Germline assignment: CDR1 SGHKS and CDR2 YYEKEE (reference sequence). The CDR3 is 17 amino acids. V dropped 0 bases and J dropped 0 bases, with 10 bases sitting between them. The chain's CDR3 is CASSLDRSLSGANVLTF. In nucleotides, the CDR3 is TGTGCCAGCAGCTTGGACAGGTCTCTCTCTGGGGCCAACGTCCTGACTTTC.

This clone was found a few times. The gene calls are TRBV5-8 and TRBJ1-6, with a tentative D call TRBD1 (6 bases). V lost 0 bases, J lost 8 bases, and 12 bases lay in between. CDR1 is SGHTS and CDR2 is YDEGEE in the germline V gene. This CDR3 has 15 residues. The CDR3 DNA follows: TGTGCCAGCAGCTTGGAACCTAACAGGGATTCACCCCTCCACTTT. This codes for CASSLEPNRDSPLHF.

This rearrangement joins TRBV19 to TRBJ1-1, with 9 positions matching TRBD1. V shed 3 bases and J 4 bases; nucleotides not matched to a gene: 6. The length of the CDR3 is 15 residues. Germline lookup yields CDR1 LNHDA and CDR2 SQIVND (reference sequence). The CDR3, as DNA: TGTGCCAGTAGTATGGTGGGACAGGGAGGCACTGAAGCTTTCTTT. This gives the protein CASSMVGQGGTEAFF.

The chain carries TRBV7-9 and TRBJ1-1; perhaps TRBD1 as D (6 bases). The CDR3 runs 13 residues. The V end lost 6 bases, the J end lost 6 bases, and 14 bases lay between the germline ends. CDR1 is SEHNR, CDR2 FQNEAQ, per germline (reference sequence). This chain's CDR3 is CASRYQGLAEAFF. The CDR3, as DNA: TGTGCCAGCAGATATCAGGGGCTTGCTGAAGCTTTCTTT. The entire variable domain, with the rest obtained from reference TRBV7-9 and TRBJ1-1, is as follows: DTGVSQNPRHKITKRGQNVTFRCDPISEHNRLYWYRQTLGQGPEFLTYFQNEAQLEKSRLLSDRFSAERPKGSFSTLEIQRTEQGDSAMYLCASRYQGLAEAFFGQGTRLTVV.

The chain joins TRBV27 to TRBJ1-2; TRBD1 agrees at 7 bases. Losses at the gene ends were 2 bases for V and 5 bases for J; bases not matched to a gene: 8. The CDR3 spans 15 residues. Germline CDR1 is MNHEY and CDR2 is SMNVEV (reference sequence). CDR3 sequence (DNA): TGTGCCAGCAGTTTAGGGTCCGGGACAGTATATGGCTACACCTTC. It codes for CASSLGSGTVYGYTF.

The chain joins TRBV6-5 to TRBJ1-2; D ambiguous. Trimming left V 6 bases short and J 3 bases short, with 8 bases between. The germline V gene encodes CDR1 MNHEY and CDR2 SVGAGI. There are 12 residues in the CDR3. The CDR3 spells CASSRRDYGYTF. The CDR3 DNA sequence: TGTGCCAGCAGCCGACGGGACTATGGCTACACCTTC.

This clone was found a few times. The chain joins TRBV2 to TRBJ1-3, with D tentatively TRBD1 (5 bases). The V end lost 5 bases, the J end lost 4 bases, and 9 bases lay between the germline ends. Germline lookup yields CDR1 SNHLY and CDR2 FYNNEI. The CDR3 has 13 amino acids. The CDR3 is CASSTGGGNTIYF. CDR3 nucleotides: TGTGCCAGCAGTACAGGAGGGGGAAACACCATATATTTT.

J is TRBJ2-7 and V is TRBV7-2, with TRBD1 identical over 7 bases. V dropped 0 bases and J dropped 3; count of bases not matched to a gene: 5. Per the germline V gene, CDR1 is SGHTA and CDR2 is FQGNSA. This CDR3 is built from 15 residues. The CDR3 coding sequence is TGTGCCAGCAGCTTAGCCGGGACAGATTTCTACGAGCAGTACTTC. Its protein product is CASSLAGTDFYEQYF.

This clone was observed once. The rearrangement joins TRBV5-1 to TRBJ1-1; D gene unclear. The CDR3 loop spans 16 amino acids. Germline loops: CDR1 SGHRS, CDR2 YFSETQ. Trimming pared 0 bases from V and 0 bases from J, leaving 12 bases between. CDR3 sequence: CASSLGSIPMNTEAFF. The CDR3 DNA sequence: TGCGCCAGCAGCTTGGGTTCGATTCCTATGAACACTGAAGCTTTCTTT.

This chain's CDR3 is CASSFTSGGVDEQFF. DNA for the CDR3: TGTGCCAGCAGCTTCACTAGCGGGGGGGTCGATGAGCAGTTCTTC. V and J are TRBV6-1 and TRBJ2-1, with 13 bases identical to TRBD2. J was trimmed by 8 bases and V by 6 bases; bases with no gene match: 7. Per germline, CDR1 MNHNS and CDR2 SASEGT. The CDR3 spans 15 residues.

The chain combines TRBV6-5 with TRBJ1-2; D ambiguous. V was trimmed by 5 bases and J by 3 bases, leaving 16 bases between them. The germline V gene encodes CDR1 MNHEY and CDR2 SVGAGI. CDR3 length: 15 amino acids. CDR3: CASSPVTRYDYGYTF. DNA of the CDR3: TGTGCCAGCAGTCCCGTTACCAGATATGACTATGGCTACACCTTC.

This chain connects TRBV4-3 to TRBJ1-2, with D possibly TRBD1 on 5 matching bases. V lost 4 bases to trimming and J lost 8 bases, with 17 bases between them. Looked up from germline, CDR1 is LGHNA and CDR2 is YSLEER. The CDR3 has 14 residues. In DNA form, the CDR3 reads TGCGCCAGCAGCCTACGACAAGGTGACAGCGGCTACACCTTC. Translated, it gives CASSLRQGDSGYTF.

The rearrangement joins TRBV7-2 to TRBJ2-7; D is perhaps TRBD1 (6 bases). Deletions cut 1 base from V and 2 bases from J, with 12 bases between. The CDR3 covers 15 residues. Germline lookup yields CDR1 SGHTA and CDR2 FQGNSA. Here the CDR3 reads CASSLGGRGPYEQYF. Here the CDR3 DNA reads TGTGCCAGCAGCTTAGGGGGCAGGGGCCCCTACGAGCAGTACTTC.

The chain has TRBV25-1 and TRBJ2-2; TRBD2 is a possible D gene (7 bases). The V end lost 8 bases, the J end lost 6 bases, and 16 bases lay between the germline ends. Germline CDR1 reads MGHDK; CDR2 reads SYGVNS. The CDR3 has 14 amino acids. The CDR3 protein is CASGPGGAAGELFF. The DNA of the CDR3 is TGTGCCAGCGGGCCTGGGGGGGCTGCCGGGGAGCTGTTTTTT.

This sequence joins TRBV7-9 and TRBJ1-1, with D unresolved. Trimming took off 0 bases at V and 1 base at J, with 9 bases between the two ends. This CDR3 has 15 residues. Germline CDR1 is SEHNR and CDR2 is FQNEAQ (reference sequence). In DNA form, the CDR3 reads TGTGCCAGCAGCTTAGCTCTGGCAGGGAACACTGAAGCTTTCTTT. Protein sequence: CASSLALAGNTEAFF.

The chain carries TRBV6-5 and TRBJ1-4; perhaps TRBD1 as D (5 bases). The germline V gene encodes CDR1 MNHEY and CDR2 SVGAGI. The length of the CDR3 is 14 residues. V was cut by 2 bases and J by 7 bases, with 11 bases left in between. CDR3 nucleotide sequence: TGTGCCAGCAGTTACAACTACGGGGGTGAAAAACTGTTTTTT. Encoded protein: CASSYNYGGEKLFF.

The gene calls are TRBV29-1 and TRBJ1-2; 9 bases fit TRBD1. J gave up 4 bases and V 4 bases, and 13 bases lay outside the gene matches. This CDR3 spans 16 amino acids. Germline CDR1 reads SQVTM; CDR2 reads ANQGSEA. DNA for the CDR3: TGCAGCGTTGTAGTAACAGGGGGCGACGGGGGCTATGGCTACACCTTC. It is translated as CSVVVTGGDGGYGYTF.

The chain combines TRBV5-4 with TRBJ1-2; 7 bases line up with TRBD1. V shed 4 bases and J 8 bases; nucleotides not matched to a gene: 11. Germline loops: CDR1 SGHNT, CDR2 YYREEE (reference sequence). CDR3 length: 14 amino acids. The DNA for the CDR3 is TGTGCCAGCAGCCCGGGACAGCACTTGGCGGGCTACACCTTC. Its translation: CASSPGQHLAGYTF.

The V gene is TRBV9, the J gene TRBJ1-1; D is unresolved. CDR1 and CDR2 from the germline V gene are SGDLS and YYNGEE. V lost 0 bases to trimming and J lost 4 bases, with 7 bases between them. The CDR3 contains 13 residues. The CDR3: CASSVDPRTEAFF. CDR3 coding DNA: TGTGCCAGCAGCGTAGATCCGCGCACTGAAGCTTTCTTT.

The chain couples TRBV19 to TRBJ2-7, with 7 bases fitting TRBD2. V gave up 5 bases and J gave up 3 bases; unmatched junction bases: 4. The CDR3 is 13 amino acids. Germline-derived CDR1 and CDR2 are LNHDA and SQIVND (reference sequence). In nucleotides, the CDR3 is TGTGCCAGTAGTGGCGGGGGAGTCTACGAGCAGTACTTC. Residues: CASSGGGVYEQYF.

V is TRBV30 and J is TRBJ2-5; 13 bases map to TRBD2. Germline V lookup: CDR1 GTSNPN, CDR2 SVGIG (reference sequence). After removal of 1 base from V and 2 bases from J, the junction contained 7 bases not matched to a gene. The CDR3 is 17 amino acids. The CDR3 sequence is CAWSGPTSGGTQETQYF. DNA of the CDR3: TGTGCCTGGAGTGGACCGACTAGCGGGGGGACACAAGAGACCCAGTACTTC.

The V gene is TRBV7-9, the J gene TRBJ1-2, with 8 bases that match TRBD1. The V and J ends lost 5 bases and 10 bases, in that order; junction bases with no gene match: 12. Germline-derived CDR1 and CDR2 are SEHNR and FQNEAQ (reference sequence). The CDR3 sequence is 14 residues long. The CDR3 loop reads CASSPPDRGKNYTF. The CDR3 DNA follows: TGTGCCAGCAGCCCGCCCGACAGGGGAAAGAACTACACCTTC.